The 24 T cell receptor beta chains reported below all come from one sample, sequenced in a study of T cell responses to AZD1222 COVID-19 vaccine. Profiling relied on immunoSEQ multiplex PCR, and the TCRdb table lists in-frame clones only, not all of them. Among 100,000 to 150,000 clones, around 89% were seen once, and the ten largest hold over 8.5%. The sequences come from peripheral blood, collected on day 0 of MenACWY control vaccination. These receptors were taken from an adult in good health.

The genes are TRBV6-5 and TRBJ1-6, with D tentatively TRBD1 (6 bases). The CDR3 runs 13 residues. Looked up from germline, CDR1 is MNHEY and CDR2 is SVGAGI. V gave up 6 bases and J gave up 7 bases, with 10 bases separating them. CDR3: CASSWDMNSPLHF. CDR3 bases: TGTGCCAGCAGCTGGGACATGAATTCACCCCTCCACTTT.

V usage is TRBV4-1 and J usage is TRBJ2-2; 11 nucleotides match TRBD2. The CDR3 covers 17 residues. Germline CDR1 MGHRA, CDR2 YSYEKL. V trimming: 1 base; J trimming: 3 bases; junction bases outside the gene matches: 4. As DNA, the CDR3 is TGCGCCAGCAGCCAAGTTTCACTAGCGGGAGACACCGGGGAGCTGTTTTTT. It codes for CASSQVSLAGDTGELFF.

The rearrangement links TRBV11-2 to TRBJ1-1; TRBD1 might be the D (5 bases). CDR1 and CDR2 (germline): SGHAT, FQNNGV. The CDR3 runs to 18 residues. Deletions cut 0 bases from V and 2 bases from J, with 19 bases between. CDR3 amino acids: CASSLDLGTQSSNTEAFF. CDR3 nucleotides: TGTGCCAGCAGCTTAGATCTAGGGACCCAGAGCAGTAACACTGAAGCTTTCTTT.

The chain employs TRBV7-9 and TRBJ2-7; weak D call: TRBD1 (6 bases). V was shortened by 3 bases and J by 0 bases, with 12 bases between the two germline ends. Germline assignment: CDR1 SEHNR and CDR2 FQNEAQ (reference sequence). This CDR3 is built from 15 residues. CDR3 coding DNA: TGTGCCAGCAGCTTGCACGACAGGCTCTCCTACGAGCAGTACTTC. This sequence encodes CASSLHDRLSYEQYF.

V gene TRBV5-8 combines with J gene TRBJ2-7, with 7 positions matching TRBD1. After removal of 6 bases from V and 3 bases from J, the junction contained 6 bases not matched to a gene. Looked up from germline, CDR1 is SGHTS and CDR2 is YDEGEE. The CDR3 extends over 13 amino acids. The CDR3 sequence: CASTRQGVYEQYF. CDR3 nucleotide sequence: TGTGCCAGCACCAGACAGGGAGTCTACGAGCAGTACTTC.

The chain combines TRBV5-1 with TRBJ2-7; 10 bases fit TRBD1. Germline V lookup: CDR1 SGHRS, CDR2 YFSETQ. This CDR3 is built from 14 residues. V was pared by 3 bases and J by 6 bases, with 6 bases of the junction left unmatched. The CDR3 coding sequence is TGCGCCAGCAGCTCGACAGGGGGCGCATCCGAGCAGTACTTC. Protein sequence: CASSSTGGASEQYF.

The J gene is TRBJ2-2, the V gene TRBV5-1, with TRBD1 as a possible D gene (7 bases). The CDR3 runs to 16 residues. V was cut by 2 bases and J by 2 bases, with 13 bases left in between. Germline V gene data show CDR1 as SGHRS and CDR2 as YFSETQ. The CDR3 DNA is TGCGCCAGCAGCTTAGGGGGGACAGATAACACCGGGGAGCTGTTTTTT. This gives the protein CASSLGGTDNTGELFF.

The chain combines TRBV5-5 with TRBJ1-2; 9 positions match TRBD1. The CDR3 has 13 residues. Germline CDR1 reads SGHKS; CDR2 reads YYEKEE (reference sequence). V gave up 4 bases and J gave up 12 bases; unmatched junction bases: 10. This chain's CDR3 is CASSPGTGFPDTF. CDR3 sequence (DNA): TGTGCCAGCAGCCCCGGGACAGGGTTTCCAGACACCTTC.

The gene calls are TRBV5-1 and TRBJ1-2; 8 bases map to TRBD1. The CDR3 loop spans 13 amino acids. Trimming cost V 4 bases and J 4 bases; bases outside gene matches: 3. Germline V gene data show CDR1 as SGHRS and CDR2 as YFSETQ. CDR3 nucleotides: TGCGCCAGCAGCCGGGACAGGACCTATGGCTACACCTTC. The encoded protein is CASSRDRTYGYTF.

CDR3 DNA sequence: TGTGCCAGCAGTGAAGCTCAGGGGGCCACTGAAGCTTTCTTT. Translating it yields CASSEAQGATEAFF. The rearrangement joins TRBV6-1 to TRBJ1-1, with 8 bases aligning to TRBD1. CDR1 is MNHNS, CDR2 SASEGT, per germline. The CDR3 covers 14 residues. Trimming removed 0 bases from V and 4 bases from J; junction bases left unmatched: 1.

The chain uses TRBV5-5 and TRBJ1-1, with no clear D. V was clipped by 4 bases and J by 1 base, with 5 bases between them. This CDR3 contains 12 residues. Looked up from germline, CDR1 is SGHKS and CDR2 is YYEKEE (reference sequence). CDR3 sequence reads: CASSPQNTEAFF. CDR3 in DNA: TGTGCCAGCAGCCCCCAGAACACTGAAGCTTTCTTT.

This clone was counted a single time. The genes are TRBV2 and TRBJ2-7, with D uncertain. There are 12 residues in the CDR3. The V gene lost 3 bases and the J gene lost 1 base, with 4 bases spanning the gap. CDR1 and CDR2 (germline): SNHLY, FYNNEI. CDR3 amino acids: CASSDRSYEQYF. The CDR3 coding sequence is TGTGCCAGCAGTGACCGATCCTACGAGCAGTACTTC.

The rearrangement uses TRBV6-5 and TRBJ2-5, with a tentative D call TRBD1 (6 bases). The CDR3 covers 13 residues. The V end was cut by 6 bases, the J end by 7 bases, with 15 bases between. Germline V gene data show CDR1 as MNHEY and CDR2 as SVGAGI. CDR3 in amino acids: CASSPGVFRTQYF. The CDR3 bases are TGTGCCAGCAGCCCAGGGGTTTTTCGGACCCAGTACTTC.

The chain carries TRBV7-2 and TRBJ2-5, with 8 positions matching TRBD2. The CDR3 extends over 16 amino acids. Per the germline V gene, CDR1 is SGHTA and CDR2 is FQGNSA. The V segment lost 5 bases and the J segment 5 bases; nucleotides outside the gene matches: 13. CDR3 sequence: CASSPKLSGGWETQYF. DNA of the CDR3: TGTGCCAGCAGCCCGAAGTTGTCGGGGGGGTGGGAGACCCAGTACTTC.

This chain uses TRBV2 with TRBJ1-2, with D perhaps TRBD1 (6 bases). V lost 3 bases to trimming and J lost 3 bases, with 17 bases between them. Germline CDR1 SNHLY, CDR2 FYNNEI. The CDR3 length is 16 residues. The CDR3 sequence: CASSELGGAGDYGYTF. The CDR3 bases are TGTGCCAGCAGTGAGTTGGGGGGCGCGGGAGACTATGGCTACACCTTC.

The chain combines TRBV24-1 with TRBJ1-2; the match to TRBD1 covers 7 bases. This CDR3 spans 15 amino acids. Germline CDR1 is KGHDR and CDR2 is SFDVKD. J was trimmed by 4 bases and V by 3 bases; bases with no gene match: 7. The DNA of the CDR3 is TGTGCCACCAGTGATCCCGACAGGGCGACCTATGGCTACACCTTC. It translates to CATSDPDRATYGYTF.

The CDR3 is CASSLGLAGDEQYF. CDR3 bases: TGTGCCAGCAGTTTAGGGCTAGCGGGAGACGAGCAGTACTTC. The rearrangement links TRBV27 to TRBJ2-7, with 10 bases matching TRBD2. Losses at the gene ends were 2 bases for V and 5 bases for J; bases not matched to a gene: 3. The CDR3 length is 14 residues. Germline V gene data show CDR1 as MNHEY and CDR2 as SMNVEV (reference sequence).

The rearrangement links TRBV5-1 to TRBJ1-1; 7 positions agree with TRBD1. CDR3 size: 13 residues. The V gene end was trimmed by 5 bases and the J gene end by 3 bases; junction bases not matched to a gene: 4. The germline CDR1 and CDR2 sequences are SGHRS and YFSETQ. This CDR3 is CASRFTGDTEAFF. As DNA, the CDR3 is TGCGCCAGCAGGTTCACAGGGGACACTGAAGCTTTCTTT.

The V call is TRBV5-6, the J call TRBJ2-5; 9 bases match TRBD2. This CDR3 is 18 amino acids long. CDR1 SGHDT and CDR2 YYEEEE come from the germline V gene. V was pared by 0 bases and J by 4 bases, with 13 bases of the junction left unmatched. CDR3 bases: TGTGCCAGCAGCTTGGAGTATGTTGTAGCGGGAGTCGGAGAGACCCAGTACTTC. Translated: CASSLEYVVAGVGETQYF. Looking up the rest from reference TRBV5-6 and TRBJ2-5 gives the full variable domain: DAGVTQSPTHLIKTRGQQVTLRCSPKSGHDTVSWYQQALGQGPQFIFQYYEEEERQRGNFPDRFSGHQFPNYSSELNVNALLLGDSALYLCASSLEYVVAGVGETQYFGPGTRLLVL.

In this sample, this clone turned up once. V and J are TRBV14 and TRBJ2-6, with a possible D match to TRBD2 (5 bases). Trimming removed 2 bases from V and 1 base from J, with 12 bases in between. CDR3 length equals 17 residues. CDR1 is SGHDN and CDR2 is FVKESK in the germline V gene. CDR3 amino acids: CASSQTGGGSGANVLTF. DNA of the CDR3: TGTGCCAGCAGCCAAACCGGCGGAGGTTCTGGGGCCAACGTCCTGACTTTC.

A single count supports this clone. The chain uses TRBV7-9 and TRBJ2-7, with 9 bases matching TRBD2. Unmatched junction bases numbered 5, after V lost 5 bases and J lost 0 bases. Germline V gives CDR1 SEHNR, CDR2 FQNEAQ (reference sequence). The CDR3 runs 15 residues. Here the CDR3 DNA reads TGTGCCAGCAGCCCGGGACTAGCTCTCTCCTACGAGCAGTACTTC. Residues: CASSPGLALSYEQYF.

The V and J genes are TRBV11-3 and TRBJ1-1; D is perhaps TRBD1 (6 bases). V was clipped by 1 base and J by 3 bases, with 18 bases between them. The germline V gene encodes CDR1 SGHNT and CDR2 YENEEA. There are 17 residues in the CDR3. DNA for the CDR3: TGTGCCAGCAGCTTAGGGGGGCTGGGGGTAAAGGACACTGAAGCTTTCTTT. Amino acids: CASSLGGLGVKDTEAFF.

The chain carries TRBV10-2 and TRBJ2-3, with D perhaps matching TRBD2 (8 bases). Germline values: CDR1 WSHSY, CDR2 SAAADI. The CDR3 runs to 17 residues. Trimming removed 6 bases at V and 4 bases at J, with 23 bases between. Here the CDR3 DNA reads TGCGCCAGCAGCACCCCGGCGGGGGGAGGGGGCGCAGATACGCAGTATTTT. This sequence encodes CASSTPAGGGGADTQYF.

This chain connects TRBV2 to TRBJ1-1, with D unresolved. This CDR3 has 14 residues. Germline V gives CDR1 SNHLY, CDR2 FYNNEI. V lost 3 bases and J 0 bases, leaving 8 bases between the germline ends. The CDR3 region is CASSEEWVNTEAFF. The CDR3 nucleotides are TGTGCCAGCAGTGAGGAATGGGTGAACACTGAAGCTTTCTTT.